This T cell receptor beta chain appears in the sequencing data of a study of tumor-infiltrating lymphocytes in primary liver carcinoma. Reverse transcription of roughly 0.45 ug total RNA with a constant-region primer produced TCR beta cDNA. Investigators got TCR beta libraries out of three nested multiplex PCR rounds, done with slightly modified ARM-PCR. TCRdb called the multiplex PCR reads again in MiXCR, with one record for every CDR3 protein. In the table there are 50,000 to 70,000 distinct CDR3 sequences, 65% to 80% of which are singletons. Both RNA and DNA were isolated together from around 20-30 mg of bulk tissue that had not been sorted. Concerning this clonotype itself: One end of the junction does not line up with germline, which may come from a read error.

The specimen sequenced was liver tumor tissue from sampling region 2. Indicated subset: tumor region T2, inferior pole. The TCR comes from a man in his forties with primary liver carcinoma and hepatitis B virus infection.

CDR3 sequence: CASSNRDRGRGKKLFF. For the CDR3, the DNA is TGTGCCAGCAGTAACCGGGACAGGGGGCGAGGCAAAAAGCTGTTTTTT. J is TRBJ1-4 and V is TRBV6-6; 12 bases map to TRBD1. This CDR3 spans 16 amino acids. Per germline, CDR1 MNHNY and CDR2 SVGAGI (reference sequence).